Following are 11 T cell receptor beta chains from one sample sequenced in a study of vaccination effects on CD4 cells after COVID-19. Ahead of sequencing, the ViraFEST assay grew antigen-specific CD4+ T cells using viral peptide pools. Subsequent to a culture period of about ten days, CD4+ T cells were isolated. A positive SARS-CoV-2 PCR test fell between March and December 2020. These receptors lack a known antigen. Assay: immunoSEQ multiplex PCR; the TCRdb copy retains only in-frame clones and omits some. Of around 28,000 clones in the sample, 69% are singletons; the top ten hold roughly 18%. Material: CD4+ T cells from PBMCs cultured with SARS-CoV-2 spike peptides, obtained before COVID-19 vaccination. All receptors come from a human donor who had a prior SARS-CoV-2 infection.

The rearrangement links TRBV27 to TRBJ2-2, with 7 bases aligning to TRBD1. V gave up 5 bases and J gave up 1 base; unmatched junction bases: 7. The CDR3 contains 16 residues. CDR1 and CDR2 (germline): MNHEY, SMNVEV (reference sequence). The CDR3 nucleotides are TGTGCCAGCAGTCCTTGGGACAGCCTGAACACCGGGGAGCTGTTTTTT. It codes for CASSPWDSLNTGELFF.

The V and J genes are TRBV5-1 and TRBJ1-5; perhaps TRBD1 as D (5 bases). This CDR3 has 13 residues. V gave up 3 bases and J gave up 4 bases, with 8 bases separating them. Per the germline V gene, CDR1 is SGHRS and CDR2 is YFSETQ. CDR3 coding DNA: TGCGCCAGCAGCTGGGACGGTAATCAGCCCCAGCATTTT. Translated: CASSWDGNQPQHF.

The V and J genes are TRBV21-1 and TRBJ2-6; the table's TRBD2 call for D was not verified on the DNA. TRBV21-1 is annotated as a pseudogene. The CDR3 length is 19 residues. CDR3 sequence: CASSGPGLAGSSGANVLTF. CDR3 bases: TGTGCCAGCAGCGGACCTGGACTAGCGGGGAGCTCTGGGGCCAACGTCCTGACTTTC.

This clone showed up just a few times. J is TRBJ2-1 and V is TRBV27; D is possibly TRBD2 (6 bases). From germline, CDR1 is MNHEY and CDR2 SMNVEV (reference sequence). Deletions cut 3 bases from V and 6 bases from J, with 18 bases between. The CDR3 contains 16 residues. The CDR3 region has the DNA TGTGCCAGCAGTTTGTCTTTTCTATGGAGGGCCAATGAGCAGTTCTTC. It translates to CASSLSFLWRANEQFF.

The chain carries TRBV29-1 and TRBJ2-3, with no clear D. CDR1 SQVTM and CDR2 ANQGSEA come from the germline V gene. V was shortened by 4 bases and J by 1 base, with 6 bases between the two germline ends. CDR3 size: 12 residues. CDR3 nucleotides: TGCAGCGTTGGAGTCGGCACAGATACGCAGTATTTT. Translating gives CSVGVGTDTQYF.

The V call is TRBV12-3 or TRBV12-4, the J call TRBJ2-3; the match to TRBD2 covers 11 bases. The CDR3 runs to 13 residues. With V trimmed by 2 bases and J by 8 bases, 0 bases remained unmatched. The chain's CDR3 is CASSLTSGGTQYF. The CDR3 nucleotides are TGTGCCAGCAGTTTAACTAGCGGGGGTACGCAGTATTTT.

The rearrangement joins TRBV5-6 to TRBJ2-3, with a tentative D call TRBD2 (7 bases). This CDR3 contains 15 residues. From germline, CDR1 is SGHDT and CDR2 YYEEEE. V dropped 7 bases and J dropped 4 bases, with 19 bases sitting between them. The CDR3 is CASSRMGGPADTQYF. CDR3 nucleotides: TGTGCCAGCTCTCGGATGGGGGGGCCAGCAGATACGCAGTATTTT.

V is TRBV7-2 and J is TRBJ2-2, with D possibly being TRBD2 (6 bases). This CDR3 is built from 18 residues. Trimming cost V 5 bases and J 5 bases, with 24 bases left between them. Germline CDR1 and CDR2: SGHTA and FQGNSA. CDR3: CASSPKWLGEAGTGELFF. The CDR3 DNA follows: TGTGCCAGCAGCCCGAAATGGTTGGGGGAGGCGGGAACCGGGGAGCTGTTTTTT. Complete variable domain (other parts from reference TRBV7-2 and TRBJ2-2): GAGVSQSPSNKVTEKGKDVELRCDPISGHTALYWYRQSLGQGLEFLIYFQGNSAPDKSGLPSDRFSAERTGGSVSTLTIQRTQQEDSAVYLCASSPKWLGEAGTGELFFGEGSRLTVL.

The chain uses TRBV19 and TRBJ1-2; unclear D gene. The germline gives CDR1 LNHDA, CDR2 SQIVND (reference sequence). The CDR3 extends over 17 amino acids. Trimming removed 6 bases from V and 4 bases from J, with 24 bases in between. CDR3 DNA: TGTGCCAGTAGCCCTCAAAGCCGGAACATTCGGGCCTATGGCTACACCTTC. It codes for CASSPQSRNIRAYGYTF.

The chain joins TRBV30 to TRBJ2-3; the match to TRBD2 covers 7 bases. The V segment lost 3 bases and the J segment 5 bases; nucleotides outside the gene matches: 2. This CDR3 is built from 12 residues. Germline V gene lookup returns CDR1 GTSNPN and CDR2 SVGIG (reference sequence). CDR3 in amino acids: CAWRWGGDTQYF. As DNA, the CDR3 is TGTGCCTGGAGATGGGGGGGAGATACGCAGTATTTT.

This clone was counted only a few times. The chain has TRBV25-1 and TRBJ2-6; D is possibly TRBD1 or TRBD2 (6 bases each). Trimming took 2 bases from V and 1 from J, leaving 12 bases between them. The germline gives CDR1 MGHDK, CDR2 SYGVNS. The CDR3 spans 17 residues. The CDR3 here is CASSEIPGASGANVLTF. The CDR3 DNA reads TGTGCCAGCAGTGAAATACCGGGGGCGTCTGGGGCCAACGTCCTGACTTTC.